This T cell receptor beta chain derives from a study of blood T cell repertoires in COVID-19. Overall study context: PBMCs, B-cell-depleted T cells, or T cells provided the cDNA or gDNA that made up the material.

During active infection, Seattle patients enrolled and were then monitored through disease. Repertoires were generated with immunoSEQ multiplex PCR, while TCRdb's copy carries only in-frame clones and drops some. This table has about 400,000 clones, less than 90% appearing once. V was pared by 3 bases and J by 0 bases, with 5 bases of the junction left unmatched. Per the germline V gene, CDR1 is SGHNT and CDR2 is YENEEA. The CDR3 sequence is 17 residues long. Input material: peripheral blood. This chain uses TRBV11-3 with TRBJ2-6, with 7 bases fitting TRBD2. This TCR derives from a woman in her sixties with COVID-19, enrolled during active disease. The CDR3 reads CASSLNGLVSGANVLTF. The DNA for the CDR3 is TGTGCCAGCAGCTTGAACGGACTAGTCTCTGGGGCCAACGTCCTGACTTTC.